Below, 23 T cell receptor beta chains from the same sample are listed, as sequenced in a study of blood T cell repertoires in COVID-19. Generated by immunoSEQ multiplex PCR, the TCRdb table keeps only in-frame clones and is missing some. The data hold tens of thousands of clones, with around 86% observed a single time. Sequencing used peripheral blood. The receptors were gathered from a middle-aged man with active COVID-19.

This chain links TRBV2 with TRBJ1-1; 7 nucleotides align to TRBD1. This CDR3 has 13 residues. CDR1 and CDR2 (germline): SNHLY, FYNNEI. Trimming took 3 bases from V and 10 from J; bases not matched to a gene: 8. CDR3 region: CASSDDREVGAFF. CDR3 DNA: TGTGCCAGCAGTGATGACAGGGAAGTTGGAGCTTTCTTT.

The V gene is TRBV12-5, the J gene TRBJ1-2; D is undetermined. The CDR3 sequence is 12 residues long. Between the trimmed V and J ends, which lost 3 bases and 2 bases, there was a span of 4 bases. Germline-derived CDR1 and CDR2 are LGHNT and FRNRAP. CDR3 nucleotides: TGTGCTAGTGGTTTCCCAAACTATGGCTACACCTTC. It codes for CASGFPNYGYTF.

V usage is TRBV5-4 and J usage is TRBJ2-7; 11 bases align to TRBD2. The CDR3 length is 15 residues. V gave up 4 bases and J gave up 2 bases; unmatched junction bases: 5. Germline V gives CDR1 SGHNT, CDR2 YYREEE (reference sequence). This CDR3 is CASSEGLAEAYEQYF. As DNA, the CDR3 is TGTGCCAGCAGCGAGGGACTAGCGGAGGCCTACGAGCAGTACTTC. The full variable domain, completed using reference TRBV5-4 and TRBJ2-7, is ETGVTQSPTHLIKTRGQQVTLRCSSQSGHNTVSWYQQALGQGPQFIFQYYREEENGRGNFPPRFSGLQFPNYSSELNVNALELDDSALYLCASSEGLAEAYEQYFGPGTRLTVT.

The J gene is TRBJ2-3, the V gene TRBV2; D perhaps matches TRBD2 (5 bases). Germline CDR1 is SNHLY and CDR2 is FYNNEI. The V gene lost 1 base and the J gene lost 8 bases, with 19 bases spanning the gap. This CDR3 comprises 16 residues. The CDR3 region is CASSEESGSAGGTQYF. The CDR3 nucleotides read TGTGCCAGCAGTGAAGAGTCTGGGTCCGCAGGAGGTACGCAGTATTTT.

CDR3 bases: TGCGCCAGCAGAGCCGGGACAGGGGACAATTCACCCCTCCACTTT. Its translation is CASRAGTGDNSPLHF. The V call is TRBV5-1, the J call TRBJ1-6; 10 bases match TRBD1. This CDR3 is built from 15 residues. Trimming at V came to 5 bases and at J to 7 bases, leaving 6 bases not matched to a gene. Germline V gives CDR1 SGHRS, CDR2 YFSETQ.

This chain uses TRBV7-3 with TRBJ2-2; TRBD2 aligns across 11 bases. The CDR3 runs 16 residues. V trimming: 2 bases; J trimming: 4 bases; junction bases outside the gene matches: 3. The germline gives CDR1 SGHTA, CDR2 FQGTGA. CDR3 region: CASSLSSGRSTGELFF. Here the CDR3 DNA reads TGTGCCAGCAGCTTATCTAGCGGGAGGTCCACCGGGGAGCTGTTTTTT. Full variable domain (outside the CDR3, taken from reference TRBV7-3 and TRBJ2-2): GAGVSQTPSNKVTEKGKYVELRCDPISGHTALYWYRQSLGQGPEFLIYFQGTGAADDSGLPNDRFFAVRPEGSVSTLKIQRTERGDSAVYLCASSLSSGRSTGELFFGEGSRLTVL.

The chain is built from TRBV11-3 and TRBJ2-2; 7 bases map to TRBD1. Germline V CDR1 and CDR2: SGHNT, YENEEA. Trimming cost V 5 bases and J 1 base; bases outside gene matches: 4. This CDR3 is 15 amino acids long. The CDR3 spells CASSPRQGNTGELFF. CDR3 nucleotide sequence: TGTGCCAGCAGCCCTAGACAGGGGAACACCGGGGAGCTGTTTTTT.

This rearrangement joins TRBV28 to TRBJ2-5; D unclear. CDR1 is MDHEN and CDR2 is SYDVKM in the germline V gene. CDR3 length: 14 amino acids. V lost 4 bases and J 5 bases, leaving 14 bases between the germline ends. CDR3 region: CASSWAHRKETQYF. CDR3 DNA: TGTGCCAGCAGTTGGGCTCATCGGAAGGAGACCCAGTACTTC.

The chain has TRBV7-9 and TRBJ2-5, with D possibly matching TRBD2 (6 bases). CDR3 length: 17 residues. V dropped 5 bases and J dropped 2 bases, with 21 bases sitting between them. Germline lookup yields CDR1 SEHNR and CDR2 FQNEAQ (reference sequence). Here the CDR3 reads CASSTREAGWLQETQYF. The CDR3 coding sequence is TGTGCCAGCAGCACCAGGGAGGCAGGCTGGCTTCAAGAGACCCAGTACTTC.

The V gene is TRBV7-3, the J gene TRBJ1-2; D uncertain. Between the trimmed V and J ends, which lost 0 bases and 3 bases, there was a span of 14 bases. The CDR3 loop spans 16 amino acids. Germline V lookup: CDR1 SGHTA, CDR2 FQGTGA. The CDR3 bases are TGTGCCAGCAGCTTAACTCCTTGGACGAGGGACTATGGCTACACCTTC. This sequence encodes CASSLTPWTRDYGYTF.

This clone was detected once. At one boundary the junction diverges from the germline segment, which might be a read error. The CDR3 is CASSLGLSQETQYF. The CDR3 DNA is TGTGCCAGCAGTTTGGGCCTAAGCCAAGAGACCCAGTACTTC. The rearrangement joins TRBV5-8 to TRBJ2-5; no reliable D call. The CDR3 loop spans 14 amino acids. Germline V CDR1 and CDR2: SGHTS, YDEGEE.

This chain joins TRBV5-1 and TRBJ2-2; 8 nucleotides line up with TRBD2. J was trimmed by 0 bases and V by 6 bases; bases with no gene match: 4. Germline V lookup: CDR1 SGHRS, CDR2 YFSETQ. The CDR3 covers 15 residues. CDR3 coding DNA: TGCGCCAGCATCCAGACTAGCGCGAACACCGGGGAGCTGTTTTTT. Translation: CASIQTSANTGELFF.

This chain joins TRBV5-4 and TRBJ1-1; possible D gene TRBD1, 5 bases. This CDR3 is 13 amino acids long. Germline V gene sequence: CDR1 SGHNT, CDR2 YYREEE (reference sequence). V lost 7 bases and J lost 4, with 14 bases in between. The CDR3 is CASSPGRSTEAFF. The CDR3 DNA is TGTGCCAGCTCACCAGGGAGGTCCACTGAAGCTTTCTTT. Based on the CDR3 plus reference TRBV5-4 and TRBJ1-1, the full variable domain is ETGVTQSPTHLIKTRGQQVTLRCSSQSGHNTVSWYQQALGQGPQFIFQYYREEENGRGNFPPRFSGLQFPNYSSELNVNALELDDSALYLCASSPGRSTEAFFGQGTRLTVV.

This clone was counted a single time. The J gene is TRBJ1-1, the V gene TRBV3-1 (or the pseudogene TRBV3-2); possibly TRBD1 for D (5 bases). Trimming took 4 bases from V and 10 from J, leaving 19 bases between them. The germline CDR1 and CDR2 sequences are LGHDT and YNNKEL (reference sequence). This CDR3 has 14 amino acids. This CDR3 reads CASSPTSGDSAAFF. CDR3 DNA sequence: TGTGCCAGCAGCCCCACATCGGGGGATTCGGCAGCTTTCTTT.

The chain recombines TRBV5-4 with TRBJ2-3; D is unresolved. The CDR3 spans 15 residues. Germline V gives CDR1 SGHNT, CDR2 YYREEE (reference sequence). Trimming stripped 1 base from V and 4 bases from J, with 13 bases between. The CDR3: CASSLPSIGPDTQYF. In nucleotides, the CDR3 is TGTGCCAGCAGCTTGCCCTCGATTGGCCCAGATACGCAGTATTTT.

The table lists this clone with a count of one. This chain's CDR3 is CAWSPRENQPQHF. CDR3 DNA sequence: TGTGCCTGGAGCCCCAGGGAAAATCAGCCCCAGCATTTT. This rearrangement joins TRBV30 to TRBJ1-5, with D possibly TRBD1 on 5 matching bases. The length of the CDR3 is 13 residues. The V end lost 3 bases, the J end lost 4 bases, and 10 bases lay between the germline ends. In germline, CDR1 is GTSNPN, CDR2 SVGIG (reference sequence).

The chain combines TRBV9 with TRBJ2-2; the match to TRBD1 covers 8 bases. The trim removed 0 bases at V and 5 bases at J, leaving 12 bases unmatched. Germline CDR1 SGDLS, CDR2 YYNGEE. The CDR3 runs 18 residues. The CDR3 region is CASSVVDRDVGRTGELFF. In DNA, the CDR3 is TGTGCCAGCAGCGTAGTGGACAGGGATGTCGGTCGGACCGGGGAGCTGTTTTTT. Full variable domain (missing parts from reference TRBV9 and TRBJ2-2): DSGVTQTPKHLITATGQRVTLRCSPRSGDLSVYWYQQSLDQGLQFLIQYYNGEERAKGNILERFSAQQFPDLHSELNLSSLELGDSALYFCASSVVDRDVGRTGELFFGEGSRLTVL.

This clone was recorded only once. The chain couples TRBV6-2 or TRBV6-3 to TRBJ2-3, with TRBD2 matching over 13 bases. This CDR3 has 17 residues. V was clipped by 2 bases and J by 5 bases; unmatched bases: 7. CDR1 and CDR2 (germline): MNHEY, SVGEGT. The chain's CDR3 is CASSYPLAGGLEDTQYF. The CDR3 nucleotides are TGTGCCAGCAGTTACCCACTAGCGGGAGGGTTGGAAGATACGCAGTATTTT.

About this clone itself: This same CDR3 is encoded by further DNA sequences in the sample. V gene TRBV7-2 combines with J gene TRBJ2-1, with D perhaps TRBD1 (5 bases). The germline V and J ends were trimmed by 1 base and 4 bases, with 11 bases remaining between them. Germline V gene sequence: CDR1 SGHTA, CDR2 FQGNSA. The CDR3 is made up of 15 amino acids. CDR3 amino acids: CASSLGGGLYNEQFF. CDR3 bases: TGTGCCAGCAGCTTAGGGGGCGGCCTATACAATGAGCAGTTCTTC.

The rearrangement links TRBV9 to TRBJ1-1; 9 positions agree with TRBD1. The CDR3 runs 14 residues. Losses at the gene ends were 4 bases for V and 5 bases for J; bases not matched to a gene: 6. Germline loops: CDR1 SGDLS, CDR2 YYNGEE. The CDR3 DNA is TGTGCCAGCAGCCGGACAGGGGATGGAACTGAAGCTTTCTTT. Translated: CASSRTGDGTEAFF.

The V and J genes are TRBV28 and TRBJ1-6; a weak D match, TRBD1 (6 bases). V dropped 6 bases and J dropped 5 bases, with 14 bases sitting between them. Germline values: CDR1 MDHEN, CDR2 SYDVKM. The CDR3 extends over 15 amino acids. The CDR3 is CASSPGTSNNSPLHF. The DNA for the CDR3 is TGTGCCAGCAGCCCCGGGACATCGAATAATTCACCCCTCCACTTT.

J is TRBJ1-2 and V is TRBV19; D remains unclear. Deletions cut 5 bases from V and 2 bases from J, with 3 bases between. From germline, CDR1 is LNHDA and CDR2 SQIVND (reference sequence). The CDR3 covers 11 residues. The CDR3 nucleotides read TGTGCCAGTAGTCGGAACTATGGCTACACCTTC. This gives the protein CASSRNYGYTF.

The chain employs TRBV9 and TRBJ1-3, with no clear D. V was shortened by 4 bases and J by 4 bases, with 9 bases between the two germline ends. This CDR3 comprises 13 residues. Germline CDR1 and CDR2: SGDLS and YYNGEE. The CDR3 coding sequence is TGTGCCAGCAGCCCAGAGGGCGGAAACACCATATATTTT. Translated, it gives CASSPEGGNTIYF.